This is a list of T cell receptor beta chains from one sample in a study of blood T cell repertoires in COVID-19. Some clones are missing from TCRdb's copy, which holds only in-frame ones; the method was immunoSEQ multiplex PCR. The sample has approximately 200,000 clones, around 87% seen once. Sequencing was performed on peripheral blood. All receptors come from a man aged 55 to 69 who had recovered from COVID-19. Both conserved end residues are part of each CDR3. A D gene is named only where the DNA matches it firmly. Some rows have no size entry. The others give once, few or many, or a class for an expanded clone.

d_call: NA; cdr3_length: 15; clone_size: once; v_call: TRBV7-3; j_call: TRBJ1-1; cdr3_nt: TGTGCCAGCAGCCTCCGGGGGGACTTCAACACTGAAGCTTTCTTT; cdr3_aa: CASSLRGDFNTEAFF
d_call: NA; cdr3_length: 14; clone_size: once; v_call: TRBV28; j_call: TRBJ1-2; cdr3_nt: TGTGCCAGCAGTCCCCAGGGGAGTGACTGGGGCTACACCTTC; cdr3_aa: CASSPQGSDWGYTF
d_call: TRBD1; cdr3_length: 16; clone_size: once; v_call: TRBV30; j_call: TRBJ1-6; cdr3_nt: TGTGCCTGGAGCTACAGCACAGGGGGCTTCAATTCACCCCTCCACTTT; cdr3_aa: CAWSYSTGGFNSPLHF
d_call: NA; cdr3_length: 13; clone_size: NA; v_call: TRBV19; j_call: TRBJ1-2; cdr3_nt: TGTGCCAGTAGTGTGACAGCAACCTATGGCTACACCTTC; cdr3_aa: CASSVTATYGYTF
d_call: NA; cdr3_length: 14; clone_size: NA; v_call: TRBV7-3; j_call: TRBJ2-2; cdr3_nt: TGTGCCAGCAGCCCTGTTAGCGGCACCGGGGAGCTGTTTTTT; cdr3_aa: CASSPVSGTGELFF
d_call: TRBD1; cdr3_length: 14; clone_size: NA; v_call: TRBV2; j_call: TRBJ2-1; cdr3_nt: TGTGCCAGAGACAGGGCCAGGACCTACAATGAGCAGTTCTTC; cdr3_aa: CARDRARTYNEQFF
d_call: NA; cdr3_length: 15; clone_size: NA; v_call: TRBV5-5; j_call: TRBJ2-2; cdr3_nt: TGTGCCAGCAGCTTGGATTTGCGCCTAACCGGGGAGCTGTTTTTT; cdr3_aa: CASSLDLRLTGELFF
d_call: NA; cdr3_length: 14; clone_size: NA; v_call: TRBV7-2; j_call: TRBJ2-7; cdr3_nt: TGTGCCAGCACCCCGAGTCCAGGCCTCTACGAGCAGTACTTC; cdr3_aa: CASTPSPGLYEQYF
d_call: NA; cdr3_length: 13; clone_size: NA; v_call: TRBV5-4; j_call: TRBJ1-2; cdr3_nt: TGTGCCAGCAGCATCCGGGTGGACTATGGCTACACCTTC; cdr3_aa: CASSIRVDYGYTF
d_call: NA; cdr3_length: 13; clone_size: NA; v_call: TRBV7-3; j_call: TRBJ1-1; cdr3_nt: TGTGCCAGCAGCTTAAAGAGGAACACTGAAGCTTTCTTT; cdr3_aa: CASSLKRNTEAFF
d_call: TRBD2; cdr3_length: 17; clone_size: NA; v_call: TRBV5-1; j_call: TRBJ2-1; cdr3_nt: TGCGCCAGCAGCTTAGGACGCGGGGGGAGAGCCTACAATGAGCAGTTCTTC; cdr3_aa: CASSLGRGGRAYNEQFF
d_call: TRBD2; cdr3_length: 17; clone_size: NA; v_call: TRBV5-1; j_call: TRBJ2-6; cdr3_nt: TGCGCCAGCAGTGGTCTAGCGGGAACGGGCGGGGCCAACGTCCTGACTTTC; cdr3_aa: CASSGLAGTGGANVLTF
d_call: NA; cdr3_length: 16; clone_size: once; v_call: TRBV10-3; j_call: TRBJ1-1; cdr3_nt: TGTGCCATCAGGGGGGGGACTCCCCCGGAGGGCACTGAAGCTTTCTTT; cdr3_aa: CAIRGGTPPEGTEAFF
d_call: TRBD2; cdr3_length: 18; clone_size: NA; v_call: TRBV15; j_call: TRBJ2-7; cdr3_nt: TGTGCCACCAGCAGAGAGAGGGGGGCAGGCGGGAGGGCTTACGAGCAGTACTTC; cdr3_aa: CATSRERGAGGRAYEQYF
d_call: NA; cdr3_length: 14; clone_size: NA; v_call: TRBV10-3; j_call: TRBJ1-2; cdr3_nt: TGTGCCATCAGTGATTCGACAGCTAACTATGGCTACACCTTC; cdr3_aa: CAISDSTANYGYTF
d_call: NA; cdr3_length: 13; clone_size: NA; v_call: TRBV2; j_call: TRBJ2-3; cdr3_nt: TGTGCCAGCAGCGTGACTCTCACAGATACGCAGTATTTT; cdr3_aa: CASSVTLTDTQYF
d_call: TRBD1; cdr3_length: 13; clone_size: NA; v_call: TRBV6-5; j_call: TRBJ1-6; cdr3_nt: TGTGCCGGAGCTAGGACAGGGCGTTCACCCCTCCACTTT; cdr3_aa: CAGARTGRSPLHF